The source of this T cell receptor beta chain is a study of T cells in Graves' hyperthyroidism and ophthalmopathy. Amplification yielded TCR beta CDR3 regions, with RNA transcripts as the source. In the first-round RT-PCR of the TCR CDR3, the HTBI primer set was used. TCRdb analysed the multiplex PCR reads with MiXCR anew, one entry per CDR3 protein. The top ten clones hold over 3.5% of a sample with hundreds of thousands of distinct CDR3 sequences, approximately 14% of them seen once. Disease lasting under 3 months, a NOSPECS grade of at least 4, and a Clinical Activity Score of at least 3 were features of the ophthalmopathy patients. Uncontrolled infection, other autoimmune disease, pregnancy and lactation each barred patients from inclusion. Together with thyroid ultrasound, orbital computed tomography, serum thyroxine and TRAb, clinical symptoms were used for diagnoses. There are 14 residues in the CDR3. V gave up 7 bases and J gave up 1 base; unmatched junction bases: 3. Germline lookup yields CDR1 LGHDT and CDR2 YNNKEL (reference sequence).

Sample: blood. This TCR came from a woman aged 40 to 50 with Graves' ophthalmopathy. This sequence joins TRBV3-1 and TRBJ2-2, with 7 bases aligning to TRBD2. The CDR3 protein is CASKKRENTGELFF. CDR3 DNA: TGTGCCAGCAAGAAGCGGGAGAACACCGGGGAGCTGTTTTTT. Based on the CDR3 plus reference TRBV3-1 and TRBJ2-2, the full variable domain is DTAVSQTPKYLVTQMGNDKSIKCEQNLGHDTMYWYKQDSKKFLKIMFSYNNKELIINETVPNRFSPKSPDKAHLNLHINSLELGDSAVYFCASKKRENTGELFFGEGSRLTVL.